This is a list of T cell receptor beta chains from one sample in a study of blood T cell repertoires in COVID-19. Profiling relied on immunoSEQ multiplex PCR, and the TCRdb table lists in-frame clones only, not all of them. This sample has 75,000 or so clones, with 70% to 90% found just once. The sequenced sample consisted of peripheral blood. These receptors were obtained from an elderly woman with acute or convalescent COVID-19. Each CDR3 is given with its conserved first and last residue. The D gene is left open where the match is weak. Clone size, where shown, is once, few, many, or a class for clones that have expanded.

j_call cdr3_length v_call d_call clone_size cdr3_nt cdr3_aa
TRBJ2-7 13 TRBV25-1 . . TGTGCCAGCAGCAGAGACAGGCCTGAAGAGCAGTACTTC CASSRDRPEEQYF
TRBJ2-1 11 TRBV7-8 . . TGTGCCAGCAGCCCTGACAGCGAGCAGTTCTTC CASSPDSEQFF
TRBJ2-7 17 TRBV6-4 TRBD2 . TGTGCCAGCAGTGACTCGGGACTAGCGGGAAGCTCCTACGAGCAGTACTTC CASSDSGLAGSSYEQYF
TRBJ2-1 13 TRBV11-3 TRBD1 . TGTGCCAGCAGCTTGTACGGGACAGGGGCTCAGTTCTTC CASSLYGTGAQFF
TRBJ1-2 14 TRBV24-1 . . TGTGCCACCAGTGATGCCGGACTGAATCCGACCTACACCTTC CATSDAGLNPTYTF
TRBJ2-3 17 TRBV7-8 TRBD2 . TGTGCCAGCAGCTCCCGACTAGCGGGGACTAGCACAGATACGCAGTATTTT CASSSRLAGTSTDTQYF
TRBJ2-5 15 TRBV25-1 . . TGTGCCAGCAGTATAGATCAGGGAATGGGAGAGACCCAGTACTTC CASSIDQGMGETQYF
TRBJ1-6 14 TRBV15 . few TGTGCCACCAGCTGGACTGCCTATAATTCACCCCTCCACTTT CATSWTAYNSPLHF
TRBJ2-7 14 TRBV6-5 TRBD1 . TGTGCCAGCCAACGTCCCGGGACAGGGAGCGAGCAGTACTTC CASQRPGTGSEQYF
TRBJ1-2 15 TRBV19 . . TGTGCCAGTAGTATCGGCCTTGGGGCAGCTTATGGCTACACCTTC CASSIGLGAAYGYTF
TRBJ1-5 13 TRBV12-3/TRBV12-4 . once TGTGCCAGCAATATCTATAGCAATCAGCCCCAGCATTTT CASNIYSNQPQHF
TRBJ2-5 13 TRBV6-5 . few TGTGCCAGCGGGAAGGACTTCCAAGAGACCCAGTACTTC CASGKDFQETQYF
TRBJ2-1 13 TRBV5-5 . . TGTGCCAGCAGCCCCATGAGAAACAATGAGCAGTTCTTC CASSPMRNNEQFF
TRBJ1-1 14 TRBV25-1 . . TGTGCCAGCAGGAGGGCAGACACGAACACTGAAGCTTTCTTT CASRRADTNTEAFF
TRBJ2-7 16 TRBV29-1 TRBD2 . TGCAGCGTTGCCGGGACTAGCGGGCACCCCGCCTACGAGCAGTACTTC CSVAGTSGHPAYEQYF
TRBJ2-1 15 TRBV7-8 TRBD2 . TGTGCCAGCAGCTTAGAAGGCGGGGGGGCCTATGAGCAGTTCTTC CASSLEGGGAYEQFF
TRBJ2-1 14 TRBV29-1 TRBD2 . TGCAGCGTTGGCACTAGCGGACACTACAATGAGCAGTTCTTC CSVGTSGHYNEQFF
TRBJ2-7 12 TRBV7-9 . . TGTGCCAGCAGCCAGGGGATCTACGAGCAGTACTTC CASSQGIYEQYF
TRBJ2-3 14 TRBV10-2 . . TGCGCCAGCAGTGAGAGGGGCCGCACAGATACGCAGTATTTT CASSERGRTDTQYF
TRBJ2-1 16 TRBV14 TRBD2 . TGTGCCAGCAGCCAAGTCGCACTAGCGGGAGCTAATGAGCAGTTCTTC CASSQVALAGANEQFF
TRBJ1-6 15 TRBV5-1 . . TGCGCCAGCAGCCTACTGACAGATTTTAATTCACCCCTCCACTTT CASSLLTDFNSPLHF
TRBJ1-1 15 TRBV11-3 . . TGTGCCAGCAGCTTAAACGTTGGGGGGAGGACTGAAGCTTTCTTT CASSLNVGGRTEAFF
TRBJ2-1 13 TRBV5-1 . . TGCGCCAGCAGCTTGGGGAGGGACAATGAGCAGTTCTTC CASSLGRDNEQFF
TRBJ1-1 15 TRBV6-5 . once TGTGCCAGCAGCCGCGGCTCGGGGGGGGACACTGAAGCTTTCTTT CASSRGSGGDTEAFF
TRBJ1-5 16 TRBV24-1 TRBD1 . TGTGCCACCAGTGAGGGGACAGGGGGCGACAATCAGCCCCAGCATTTT CATSEGTGGDNQPQHF
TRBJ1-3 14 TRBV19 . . TGTGCCAGTAGTGACCCAGGGGTCGGAAACACCATATATTTT CASSDPGVGNTIYF
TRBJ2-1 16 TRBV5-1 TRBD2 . TGCGCCAGCGACCCGGGACTAGCGGGAGATGCCAATGAGCAGTTCTTC CASDPGLAGDANEQFF
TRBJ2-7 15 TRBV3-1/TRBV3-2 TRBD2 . TGTGCCAGCAGCCAGCCGGGACTAGTTGCCTACGAGCAGTACTTC CASSQPGLVAYEQYF
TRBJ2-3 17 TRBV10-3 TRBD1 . TGTGCCATCAGGGGCAGACAGGGCTCCTCGGTTAGAGATACGCAGTATTTT CAIRGRQGSSVRDTQYF
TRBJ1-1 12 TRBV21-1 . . TGTGCCAGCAGCAAAGAGGGGCAGTGGGCTTTCTTT CASSKEGQWAFF
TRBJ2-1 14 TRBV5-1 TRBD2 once TGCGCCAGCAGCGAGGCTAGCGGGTACAATGAGCAGTTCTTC CASSEASGYNEQFF
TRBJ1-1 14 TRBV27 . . TGTGCCAGCAGTCCCCATACCAATGAGCGTGAAGCTTTCTTT CASSPHTNEREAFF
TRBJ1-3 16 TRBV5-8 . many TGTGCCAGCAGTTGGGGACTTCGAAACTCTGGAAACACCATATATTTT CASSWGLRNSGNTIYF
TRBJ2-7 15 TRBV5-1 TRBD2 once TGCGCCAGCAGCACCGGACTAGCGGGAGGTTACGAGCAGTACTTC CASSTGLAGGYEQYF
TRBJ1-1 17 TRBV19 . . TGTGCCAGTAGGGACTTACTTACCCCCTTTTTGAACACTGAAGCTTTCTTT CASRDLLTPFLNTEAFF
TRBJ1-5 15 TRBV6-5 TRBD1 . TGTGCCAGCAGTCCCGGGACAGGGGCTCCTCAGCCCCAGCATTTT CASSPGTGAPQPQHF
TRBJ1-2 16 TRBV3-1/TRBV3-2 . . TGTGCCAGCAGCCCAGGAGGTAGTATTGCTTTTAGGGGCTACACCTTC CASSPGGSIAFRGYTF
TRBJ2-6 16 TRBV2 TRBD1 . TGTGCCAGCAGCGGACAGGGGAGATGGGGGGCCAACGTCCTGACTTTC CASSGQGRWGANVLTF
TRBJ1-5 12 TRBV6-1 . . TGTGCCAGCAGTTTAGAGAATCAGCCCCAGCATTTT CASSLENQPQHF
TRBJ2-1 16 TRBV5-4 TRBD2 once TGTGCCAGCAGCACGGGGACTAGCGGGAGGCCCTGGGAGCAGTTCTTC CASSTGTSGRPWEQFF
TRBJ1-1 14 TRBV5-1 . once TGCGCCAGCAGCTTGCAAGGGGTTAGGGCTGAAGCTTTCTTT CASSLQGVRAEAFF
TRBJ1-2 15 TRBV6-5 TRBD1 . TGTGCCAGCAGTTCCCCACCACAGGGGAAGTATGGCTACACCTTC CASSSPPQGKYGYTF
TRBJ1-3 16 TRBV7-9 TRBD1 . TGTGCCAGCAGCACCAGTACCGGGACAGGGGCAAACACCATATATTTT CASSTSTGTGANTIYF
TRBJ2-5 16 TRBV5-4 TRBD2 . TGTGCCAGCAGCTTGGAACTAGCGGGGGGGCAAGAGACCCAGTACTTC CASSLELAGGQETQYF
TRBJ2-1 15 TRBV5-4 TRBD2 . TGTGCCAGCAGGACTAGCGGGGGGTTATACAATGAGCAGTTCTTC CASRTSGGLYNEQFF
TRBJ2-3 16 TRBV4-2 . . TGTGCCAGCAGCCAAGAATTAGCGGTACGCACAGATACGCAGTATTTT CASSQELAVRTDTQYF
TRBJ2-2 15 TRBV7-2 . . TGTGCCAGCAGCTTAATGGGACACGCCTCCGGGGAGCTGTTTTTT CASSLMGHASGELFF
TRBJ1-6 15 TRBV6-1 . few TGTGCCAGCAGTGAAGCGCAGGGGACGGCTTCACCCCTCCACTTT CASSEAQGTASPLHF
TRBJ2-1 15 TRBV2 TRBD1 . TGTGCCAGCAGGGGTAGACAGGGGAGTTTCAATGAGCAGTTCTTC CASRGRQGSFNEQFF
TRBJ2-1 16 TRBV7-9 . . TGTGCCAGCAGCTTAGCGGGGGGGGGCCCCTACAATGAGCAGTTCTTC CASSLAGGGPYNEQFF
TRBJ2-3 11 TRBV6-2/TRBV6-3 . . TGTGCCAGCAGTTCCATCGATACGCAGTATTTT CASSSIDTQYF
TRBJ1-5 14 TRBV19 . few TGTGCCAGTAGCCCACAGGGAGGGAATCAGCCCCAGCATTTT CASSPQGGNQPQHF
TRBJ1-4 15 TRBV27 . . TGTGCCAGCAGTTTATCTGCCGCTGCACGGGAAAAACTGTTTTTT CASSLSAAAREKLFF
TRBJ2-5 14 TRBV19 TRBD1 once TGTGCCAGTAGCCGACAGGGGGCTTGGGAGACCCAGTACTTC CASSRQGAWETQYF
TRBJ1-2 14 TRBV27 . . TGTGCCAGCAGTTTATCGAATTCCGGGGATGGCTACACCTTC CASSLSNSGDGYTF
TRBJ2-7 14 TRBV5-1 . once TGCGCCAGCAGCTTGACACAGGGCGTCTACGAGCAGTACTTC CASSLTQGVYEQYF